This T cell receptor (beta chain) was identified in a study of blood T cells in healthy people across ages. Study-level background: About one barcoded TCR beta cDNA was captured per two T cells.

A sample-barcoded 5' primer and a J-beta primer mix were used in a second PCR of about 7 to 12 cycles. Each cDNA molecule was tagged by a template-switch adaptor that had 12 random nucleotides. From the 5' RACE reads, TCRdb called clonotypes with MiXCR, one entry per CDR3 protein. Of under 1 million distinct CDR3 sequences listed, around 43% are singletons. Germline V gene sequence: CDR1 DFQATT, CDR2 SNEGSKA (reference sequence). V dropped 4 bases and J dropped 5; count of bases not matched to a gene: 5. The CDR3 has 14 amino acids. The receptor was isolated from a man in his 60s in good health. The chain is built from TRBV20-1 and TRBJ1-4, with 9 bases lining up with TRBD1. What was sequenced was blood. The CDR3: CSAKQGAYNEKLFF. CDR3 DNA: TGCAGTGCTAAACAGGGGGCTTACAATGAAAAACTGTTTTTT.